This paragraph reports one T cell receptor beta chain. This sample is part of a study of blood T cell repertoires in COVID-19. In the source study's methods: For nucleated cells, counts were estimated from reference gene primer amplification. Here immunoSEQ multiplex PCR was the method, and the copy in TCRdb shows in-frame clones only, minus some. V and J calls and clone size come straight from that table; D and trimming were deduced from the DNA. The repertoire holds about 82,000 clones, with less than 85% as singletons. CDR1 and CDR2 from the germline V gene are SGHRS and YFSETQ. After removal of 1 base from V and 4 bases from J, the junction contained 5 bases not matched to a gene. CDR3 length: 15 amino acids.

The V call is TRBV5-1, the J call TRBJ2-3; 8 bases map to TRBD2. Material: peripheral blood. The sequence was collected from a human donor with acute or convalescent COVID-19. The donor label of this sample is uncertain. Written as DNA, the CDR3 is TGCGCCAGCAGCTTGACGGGGGGGATGGCAGATACGCAGTATTTT. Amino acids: CASSLTGGMADTQYF.